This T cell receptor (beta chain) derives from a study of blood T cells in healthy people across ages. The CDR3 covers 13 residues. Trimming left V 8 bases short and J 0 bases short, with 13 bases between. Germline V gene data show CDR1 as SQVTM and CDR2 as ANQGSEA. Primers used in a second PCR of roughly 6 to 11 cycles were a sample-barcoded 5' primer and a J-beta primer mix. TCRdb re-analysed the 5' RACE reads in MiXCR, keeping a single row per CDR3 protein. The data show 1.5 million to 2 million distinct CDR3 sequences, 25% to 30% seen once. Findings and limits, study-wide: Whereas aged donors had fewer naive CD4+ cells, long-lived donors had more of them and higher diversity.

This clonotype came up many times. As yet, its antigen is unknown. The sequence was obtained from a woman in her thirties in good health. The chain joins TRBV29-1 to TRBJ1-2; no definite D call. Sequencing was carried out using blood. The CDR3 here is CSPGRRTNYGYTF. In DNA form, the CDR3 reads TGCAGCCCGGGGAGGCGGACTAACTATGGCTACACCTTC.